The subject of this entry is one T cell receptor (beta chain). This clone has just one count. Its antigen has not been determined. The input lacks base qualities; no much larger clone sits a single base away. The data belong to a study of blood T cell repertoires in COVID-19 (dated by TCRdb to about 2020). About the study as a whole: Samples from collaborators originated in the United States, Italy and Spain and spanned both the acute and convalescent phases of COVID-19. The material from the prospective study consisted of cDNA or gDNA derived from T cells, B-cell-depleted T cells, or PBMCs. Deeply sampled blood TCRbeta repertoires from subjects exposed to, actively infected with, or recovered from COVID-19 were included in the dataset. The repertoires were made available in a free public database intended to serve as a resource for research on the immune response to SARS-CoV-2. The samples were drawn from two sources: the first 160 participants of the ongoing ImmuneRACE study, and approximately 1,300 subjects contributed by 6 global collaborators. Sample metadata almost always included a de-identified subject ID, COVID-19 status, age in years and sex. Where available, HLA class I and class II types were obtained from metadata supplied by the sample provider rather than from assay-based typing.

From a lookup of the germline V gene, CDR1 and CDR2 are MGHRA and YSYEKL. Including the terminal cysteine and phenylalanine, the CDR3 comprises 14 residues. The entry retains the CDR3 DNA only, 42 bases that are in frame from base 1. Cut back by 4 bases and 4 bases, the V and J ends lie 12 bases apart. On the study overall, not on this receptor specifically: Clinical and demographic metadata were provided uncurated, with the amount varying by source and participant.

In the prospective study, participants were about 18 to 100 years old, resided in about two dozen geographic areas of the United States, and were enrolled through a virtual design. In the prospective study, cohorts were assigned on the basis of participant-reported clinical history obtained from a screening survey and a study questionnaire. Recovered participants in ImmuneRACE Cohort 3 were defined by two consecutive negative NP/OP PCR tests, clearance by a healthcare professional, or resolution of symptoms. In the prospective study, mobile phlebotomists collected whole blood, serum and a nasopharyngeal or oropharyngeal swab from each participant. Over a roughly two-month period, participants in the prospective study had the option of providing additional blood draws and questionnaires. Before DNA extraction, blood samples from the prospective study were shipped at room temperature or frozen. TCRbeta CDR3 regions were amplified from genomic DNA by means of the immunoSEQ Assay, a bias-controlled multiplex PCR. The original methods were these. The number of nucleated cells in each sample was estimated from the amplification of reference gene primers within the assay. Sequence reads were collapsed and filtered to measure the absolute abundance of every unique TCRbeta CDR3 rearrangement. For each sample, productive Simpson clonality was calculated as the square root of Simpson's diversity index across productive rearrangements. The clones in this table, taken by TCRdb from immuneACCESS, are in-frame only. Not every clone is retained; where verified, under half of the shortfall comes from an unresolved V gene, and the cause of the rest is unknown. The V and J calls and the clone size are those of that table, but D and trimming were determined from the DNA. The sample table shows roughly 180,000 clones, and more than 65% are seen once. Of the sample, 15% to 20% is held by the ten largest clones.

The source is a man in his 60s who had recovered from COVID-19. The rearrangement combines TRBV4-1 with TRBJ2-3, with a tentative D gene TRBD1 over 5 matching bases. Sequencing was done on a sample of PBMCs or T cells enriched from blood (not recorded which). The CDR3 sequence is CASSPVRGPDTQYF. DNA sequence: TGCGCCAGCAGCCCGGTTAGGGGTCCAGATACGCAGTATTTT.